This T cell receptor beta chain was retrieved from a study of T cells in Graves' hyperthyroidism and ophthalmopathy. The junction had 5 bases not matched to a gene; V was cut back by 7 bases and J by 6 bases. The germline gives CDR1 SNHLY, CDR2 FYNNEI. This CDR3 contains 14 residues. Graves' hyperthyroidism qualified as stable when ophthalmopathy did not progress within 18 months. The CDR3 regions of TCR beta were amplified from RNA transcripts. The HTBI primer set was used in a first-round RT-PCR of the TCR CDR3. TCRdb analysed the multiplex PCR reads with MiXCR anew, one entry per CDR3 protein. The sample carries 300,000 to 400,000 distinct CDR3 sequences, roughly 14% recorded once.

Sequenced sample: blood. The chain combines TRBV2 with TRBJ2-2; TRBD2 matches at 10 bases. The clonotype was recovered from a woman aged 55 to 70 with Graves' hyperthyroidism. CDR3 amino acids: CASMGLAGAGELFF. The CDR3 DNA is TGTGCCAGCATGGGGCTAGCGGGAGCCGGGGAGCTGTTTTTT.